The 16 T cell receptor beta chains given below trace back to one sample, sequenced in a study of cytomegalovirus exposure and HLA in healthy donors. This PCR relied on a set of 60 Vbeta primers and 13 Jbeta primers. Generated by immunoSEQ multiplex PCR, the TCRdb table keeps only in-frame clones and is missing some. The sample gives roughly 130,000 clones, around 77% of which show up once; about 1% is in the top ten. The sequenced material came from PBMCs. The receptors here all came from a man between 18 and 29 years old in good health and CMV-seronegative.

This clone has just a few counts. The chain is built from TRBV19 and TRBJ1-6; 9 nucleotides line up with TRBD1. Germline V CDR1 and CDR2: LNHDA, SQIVND (reference sequence). J lost 16 bases, V lost 2 bases, and 12 bases had no gene match. This CDR3 is 15 amino acids long. The DNA of the CDR3 is TGTGCCAGTAGTATAATGGGACAGGGAGGACGTTTTCTCCACTTT. This translates into CASSIMGQGGRFLHF.

This chain links TRBV2 with TRBJ2-7; D is perhaps TRBD2 (6 bases). The CDR3 runs 14 residues. V was cut by 3 bases and J by 6 bases, with 15 bases left in between. Per germline, CDR1 SNHLY and CDR2 FYNNEI. In nucleotides, the CDR3 is TGTGCCAGCAGTGATGCGGGGACGCCGCTCGAGCAGTACTTC. Translating it yields CASSDAGTPLEQYF. The complete variable domain, with remaining parts taken from reference TRBV2 and TRBJ2-7, reads EPEVTQTPSHQVTQMGQEVILRCVPISNHLYFYWYRQILGQKVEFLVSFYNNEISEKSEIFDDQFSVERPDGSNFTLKIRSTKLEDSAMYFCASSDAGTPLEQYFGPGTRLTVT.

This clone was observed a single time. The rearrangement links TRBV9 to TRBJ1-2; perhaps TRBD1 as D (5 bases). The germline V gene encodes CDR1 SGDLS and CDR2 YYNGEE. The V and J ends lost 2 bases and 0 bases respectively, with 8 bases between them. CDR3 length: 14 amino acids. The CDR3 region is CASSVLTANYGYTF. As DNA, the CDR3 is TGTGCCAGCAGCGTCTTGACAGCTAACTATGGCTACACCTTC.

The chain joins TRBV7-9 to TRBJ1-6, with unresolved D. The CDR3 covers 13 residues. Germline loops: CDR1 SEHNR, CDR2 FQNEAQ (reference sequence). Trimming took 0 bases from V and 10 from J, leaving 7 bases between them. In DNA, the CDR3 is TGTGCCAGCAGCTTAGCGCGGGAGTCACCCCTCCACTTT. Its translation: CASSLARESPLHF.

CDR3 in DNA: TGTGCCAGCAGTGACAGGGGGAGACACACTGAAGCTTTCTTT. The encoded protein is CASSDRGRHTEAFF. The chain has TRBV2 and TRBJ1-1, with 7 bases matching TRBD1. This CDR3 comprises 14 residues. V shed 3 bases, J shed 3 bases, and the junction held 4 bases outside the gene matches. The germline V gene has CDR1 SNHLY and CDR2 FYNNEI.

For this clone: One end of the junction varies from germline; a read error may be responsible. The gene calls are TRBV29-1 and TRBJ1-2, with D possibly being TRBD1 (5 bases). The germline V gene has CDR1 SQVTM and CDR2 ANQGSEA. The CDR3 is made up of 11 amino acids. CDR3 in DNA: TGCAGCGTTCGAGAGGCCAGGGCCCTACGCTTC. Encoded protein: CSVREARALRF.

This chain uses TRBV19 with TRBJ2-3; D gene ambiguous. Per the germline V gene, CDR1 is LNHDA and CDR2 is SQIVND (reference sequence). The CDR3 is made up of 14 amino acids. With 3 bases removed from V and 0 bases from J, the gap between germline ends came to 7 bases. CDR3 in amino acids: CASSMGSSTDTQYF. The CDR3 DNA reads TGTGCCAGTAGTATGGGCAGCAGCACAGATACGCAGTATTTT.

This chain uses TRBV7-9 with TRBJ1-4, with D unclear. Trimming took off 5 bases at V and 0 bases at J, with 10 bases between the two ends. Per the germline V gene, CDR1 is SEHNR and CDR2 is FQNEAQ (reference sequence). CDR3 size: 15 residues. CDR3 sequence (DNA): TGTGCCAGCAGCCAGGCCGTTGCAACTAATGAAAAACTGTTTTTT. Translating it yields CASSQAVATNEKLFF.

The CDR3 loop reads CASSLNPSGELFF. The CDR3, as DNA: TGCGCCAGCAGCTTGAATCCATCCGGGGAGCTGTTTTTT. The chain joins TRBV5-1 to TRBJ2-2; D is unclear. V lost 1 base and J 6 bases, leaving 7 bases between the germline ends. This CDR3 is built from 13 residues. Germline lookup yields CDR1 SGHRS and CDR2 YFSETQ.

This clone was seen a handful of times. V usage is TRBV11-1 and J usage is TRBJ2-1; D unclear. Between the trimmed V and J ends, which lost 8 bases and 6 bases, there was a span of 20 bases. The germline V gene encodes CDR1 SGHAT and CDR2 FQDESV (reference sequence). CDR3 length: 15 residues. The CDR3, as DNA: TGTGCCAGCGGTCAGGCGCCCCCCTCTCCCAATGAGCAGTTCTTC. As protein: CASGQAPPSPNEQFF.

In this sample, this clone turned up once. Within the sample, other DNA sequences also encode this same CDR3. V gene TRBV4-1 combines with J gene TRBJ1-1, with D possibly matching TRBD1 (5 bases). Between the trimmed V and J ends, which lost 4 bases and 2 bases, there was a span of 14 bases. There are 15 residues in the CDR3. Germline V gives CDR1 MGHRA, CDR2 YSYEKL. The CDR3 nucleotides are TGCGCCAGCAGCCCCCTCCCCGGGGGTAACACTGAAGCTTTCTTT. Protein: CASSPLPGGNTEAFF.

CDR3 residues: CASSLVAGGGGYTF. The CDR3 bases are TGTGCCAGCAGCTTGGTGGCAGGGGGCGGCGGCTACACCTTC. The V and J genes are TRBV5-8 and TRBJ1-2, with 8 bases lining up with TRBD1. The V and J ends lost 0 bases and 8 bases, in that order; junction bases with no gene match: 6. Looked up from germline, CDR1 is SGHTS and CDR2 is YDEGEE. This CDR3 is 14 amino acids long.

This clone was observed a single time. V usage is TRBV6-6 and J usage is TRBJ1-6; no clear D. From germline, CDR1 is MNHNY and CDR2 SVGAGI (reference sequence). The CDR3 has 14 residues. Deletions cut 8 bases from V and 7 bases from J, with 15 bases between. CDR3 sequence reads: CASHSGRTNSPLHF. The CDR3 DNA reads as TGTGCCAGCCATTCGGGGAGGACGAATTCACCCCTCCACTTT.

The chain couples TRBV7-9 to TRBJ2-1; D possibly corresponds to TRBD2 (6 bases). CDR3 size: 14 residues. The V end was cut by 3 bases, the J end by 1 base, with 7 bases between. Germline assignment: CDR1 SEHNR and CDR2 FQNEAQ (reference sequence). CDR3 sequence (DNA): TGTGCCAGCAGCTTGGCGGGGTCCTACAATGAGCAGTTCTTC. Residues: CASSLAGSYNEQFF. Filled out from reference TRBV7-9 and TRBJ2-1, the complete variable domain reads DTGVSQNPRHKITKRGQNVTFRCDPISEHNRLYWYRQTLGQGPEFLTYFQNEAQLEKSRLLSDRFSAERPKGSFSTLEIQRTEQGDSAMYLCASSLAGSYNEQFFGPGTRLTVL.

This sequence joins TRBV6-5 and TRBJ1-2, with TRBD1 identical over 7 bases. This CDR3 spans 16 amino acids. V lost 0 bases and J lost 4; bases outside the gene matches: 8. Germline-derived CDR1 and CDR2 are MNHEY and SVGAGI. In DNA form, the CDR3 reads TGTGCCAGCAGTTACTCTCCCGGACAGGATATCTATGGCTACACCTTC. It specifies CASSYSPGQDIYGYTF.

The chain uses TRBV4-3 and TRBJ2-3; 7 positions agree with TRBD1. CDR3 length: 16 residues. Germline V gene data show CDR1 as LGHNA and CDR2 as YSLEER. J gave up 4 bases and V 2 bases, and 9 bases lay outside the gene matches. The CDR3 region has the DNA TGCGCCAGCAGCCAATCCGGAAACGACAGGGCAGATACGCAGTATTTT. It encodes CASSQSGNDRADTQYF.